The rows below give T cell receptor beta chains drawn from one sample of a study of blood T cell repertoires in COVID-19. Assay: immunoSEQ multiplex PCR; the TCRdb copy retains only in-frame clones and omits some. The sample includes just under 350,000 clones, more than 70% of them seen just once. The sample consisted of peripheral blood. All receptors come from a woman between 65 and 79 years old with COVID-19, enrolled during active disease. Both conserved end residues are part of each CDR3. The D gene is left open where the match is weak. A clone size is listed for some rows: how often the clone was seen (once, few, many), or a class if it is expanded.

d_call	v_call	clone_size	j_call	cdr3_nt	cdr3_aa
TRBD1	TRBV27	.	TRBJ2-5	TGTGCCAGCAGCCTCCGGGACAGGGGGCTGGAGACCCAGTACTTC	CASSLRDRGLETQYF
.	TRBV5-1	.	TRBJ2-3	TGCGCCAGCAGCTTCGGCCAATACGACAATAGAGATACGCAGTATTTT	CASSFGQYDNRDTQYF
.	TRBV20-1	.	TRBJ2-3	TGCAGTAGGGGGGAGGGAGATACGCAGTATTTT	CSRGEGDTQYF
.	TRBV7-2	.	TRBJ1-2	TGTGCCAGCAGCCCCGACGGAGCTAACTATGGCTACACCTTC	CASSPDGANYGYTF
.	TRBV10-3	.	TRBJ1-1	TGTGCCATCAGTGTAACAGGGCAGGAGAACACTGAAGCTTTCTTT	CAISVTGQENTEAFF
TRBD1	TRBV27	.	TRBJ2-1	TGTGCCAGCAGTTTGACAGGGGCGCACAATGAGCAGTTCTTC	CASSLTGAHNEQFF
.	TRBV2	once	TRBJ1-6	TGTGCCAGCAGTGGGGGGGGACCTTATAATTCACCCCTCCACTTT	CASSGGGPYNSPLHF
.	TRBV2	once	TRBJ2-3	TGTGCCAGCGGTACCGGGACAACCACAGATACGCAGTATTTT	CASGTGTTTDTQYF
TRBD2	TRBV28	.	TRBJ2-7	TGTGCCAGCAGCCCTCTGCGGGGGGGCCTCGGCGAGCAGTACTTC	CASSPLRGGLGEQYF
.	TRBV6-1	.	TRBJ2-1	TGTGCCAGCAGTGAAACCTTAGCCAATGAGCAGTTCTTC	CASSETLANEQFF
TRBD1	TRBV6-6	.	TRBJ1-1	TGTGCCAGTGCATCAGGGGGACTCCAAGAAGGTTCTGAAGCTTTCTTT	CASASGGLQEGSEAFF
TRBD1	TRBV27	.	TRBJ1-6	TGTGCCAGCAGTTTTCTAGGGGGCCAATCACCCCTCCACTTT	CASSFLGGQSPLHF